This TCR beta chain was sequenced during a study of T-cell memory formation after mild COVID-19. Study-wide context: In these data, TCR clusters were largely donor specific. General study results and limits: Second-wave clones peaking on day 37 lacked confirmed SARS-CoV-2 specificity. Cross-reactive memory apparently joined, as some responding clones appeared in pre-infection memory. CM and EM subsets held most contracting CD4+ clones; EMRA held CD8+ ones.

This clonotype occurred many times. No antigen is known for it. Trimming cost V 1 base and J 8 bases, with 26 bases left between them. The CDR3 covers 19 residues. Per the germline V gene, CDR1 is LNHNV and CDR2 is YYDKDF (reference sequence). TCRdb recomputed calls from the 5' RACE reads with MiXCR, one row per CDR3 protein. The sample shows over 450,000 distinct CDR3 sequences, roughly 21% of them seen only once. This receptor was identified in an adult woman who had mild COVID-19 (a few samples of this study predate the infection). Cell type and time point are not known. The sample consisted of PBMCs or a T cell subset sorted from them (not recorded which). V and J are TRBV15 and TRBJ2-2, with D unresolved. This CDR3 reads CATSRGTATRAFRAGELFF. Written as DNA, the CDR3 is TGTGCCACCAGCAGAGGCACCGCCACCCGGGCCTTTCGAGCGGGGGAGCTGTTTTTT.